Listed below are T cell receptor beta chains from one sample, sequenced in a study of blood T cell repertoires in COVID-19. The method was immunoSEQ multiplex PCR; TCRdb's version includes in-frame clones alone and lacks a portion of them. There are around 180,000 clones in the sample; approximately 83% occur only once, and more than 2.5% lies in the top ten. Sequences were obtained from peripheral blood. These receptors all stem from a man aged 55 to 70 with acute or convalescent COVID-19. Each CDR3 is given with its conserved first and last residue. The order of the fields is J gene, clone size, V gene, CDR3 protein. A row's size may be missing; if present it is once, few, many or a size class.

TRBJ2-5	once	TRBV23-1	CASRTALASGETQYF
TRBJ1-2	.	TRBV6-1	CASKTGMAYGYTF
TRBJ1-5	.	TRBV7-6	CASSYRLNSNQPQHF
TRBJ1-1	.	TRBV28	CASSLGPATGAFF
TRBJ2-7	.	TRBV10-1	CASSDPARVGQRYEQYF
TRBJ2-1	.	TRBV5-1	CASSLRTSGVDEQFF
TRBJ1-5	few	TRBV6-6	CASSSYLGQPQHF
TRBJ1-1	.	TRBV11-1	CASSLVQVSEAFF
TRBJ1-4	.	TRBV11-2	CASSLEAALRYEKLFF
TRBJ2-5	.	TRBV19	CASSVAGIQETQYF
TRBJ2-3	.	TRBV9	CASSAHSGRPPDTQYF
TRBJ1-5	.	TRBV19	CASSMTGVGNQPQHF
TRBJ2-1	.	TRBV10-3	CAISESGGQGANEQFF
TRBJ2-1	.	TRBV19	CASRGTSGIFNEQFF